This TCR beta chain was documented in a study of blood T cell repertoires in COVID-19. Remarks on this clone: An end of the junction does not agree with germline; a read error may underlie this.

From germline, CDR1 is SGHNT and CDR2 YYREEE (reference sequence). The CDR3 totals 15 residues. Generated by immunoSEQ multiplex PCR, the TCRdb table keeps only in-frame clones and is missing some. The data hold tens of thousands of clones, with 82% observed a single time. Patients in Seattle were enrolled during active infection, then followed longitudinally. V and J are TRBV5-4 and TRBJ1-2; perhaps TRBD1 as D (6 bases). The receptor comes from an elderly man with COVID-19, enrolled during active disease. Sequencing was performed on peripheral blood. The CDR3 DNA reads TGCGCCAGCAGCCGGGCAGGGGCAAACTTTGGTGGCTACACCTTC. This sequence encodes CASSRAGANFGGYTF.